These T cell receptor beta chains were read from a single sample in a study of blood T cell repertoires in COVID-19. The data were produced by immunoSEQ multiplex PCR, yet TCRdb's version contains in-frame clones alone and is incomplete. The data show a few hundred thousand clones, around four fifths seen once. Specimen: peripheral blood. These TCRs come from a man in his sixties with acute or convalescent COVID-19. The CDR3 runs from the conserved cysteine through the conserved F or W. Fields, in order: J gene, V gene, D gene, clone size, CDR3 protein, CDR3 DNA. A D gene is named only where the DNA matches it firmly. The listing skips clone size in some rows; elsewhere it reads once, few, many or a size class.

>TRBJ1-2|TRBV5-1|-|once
CASSLRDSPPPRGYGYTF
TGCGCCAGCAGCTTACGCGACAGCCCTCCCCCTCGCGGCTATGGCTACACCTTC
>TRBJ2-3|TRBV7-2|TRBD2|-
CASSFLAGVGDTQYF
TGTGCCAGCAGCTTCCTAGCGGGAGTGGGAGATACGCAGTATTTT
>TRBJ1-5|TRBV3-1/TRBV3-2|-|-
CASSQDRANQPQHF
TGTGCCAGCAGCCAAGACAGGGCTAATCAGCCCCAGCATTTT
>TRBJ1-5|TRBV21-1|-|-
CASSKRHPSGQPQHF
TGTGCCAGCAGCAAACGACATCCAAGCGGTCAGCCCCAGCATTTT
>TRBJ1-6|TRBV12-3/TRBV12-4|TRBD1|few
CASSGQGESPLHF
TGTGCCAGCTCGGGACAGGGTGAATCACCCCTCCACTTT
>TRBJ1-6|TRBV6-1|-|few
CASSENRDQPLHF
TGTGCCAGCAGTGAAAACAGGGACCAACCCCTCCACTTT
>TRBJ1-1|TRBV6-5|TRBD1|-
CASRVDRGSTEAFF
TGTGCCAGCAGAGTGGACAGGGGCTCCACTGAAGCTTTCTTT
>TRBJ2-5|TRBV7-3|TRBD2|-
CASSLVGTSVPETQYF
TGTGCCAGCAGCTTAGTCGGGACTAGCGTGCCAGAGACCCAGTACTTC
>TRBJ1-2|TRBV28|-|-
CASSPNYGYTF
TGTGCCAGCAGTCCGAACTATGGCTACACCTTC
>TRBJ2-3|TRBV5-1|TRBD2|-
CASSLVPSGATDTQYF
TGCGCCAGCAGCTTGGTTCCTAGCGGGGCCACAGATACGCAGTATTTT